What follows are 25 T cell receptor beta chains derived from one specimen sequenced in a study of Ad26.COV2.S vaccination and SARS-CoV-2 variants. Here immunoSEQ multiplex PCR was the method, and the copy in TCRdb shows in-frame clones only, minus some. There are about 350,000 clones in the sample; 85% to 90% occur only once, and approximately 4.5% lies in the top ten. Specified treatment: 19 received Ad26.COV2.S at low or high dose, single or two shots; several received placebo; per-sample allocation not given. Vaccine and placebo recipients were sampled on day 63 after the first injection. Sequences were derived from peripheral blood, sampled in a trial of Ad26.COV2.S vaccine versus placebo. The receptors derive from a person aged 18 to 59 who received the Ad26.COV2.S COVID-19 vaccine or a placebo.

The rearrangement links TRBV14 to TRBJ2-3; D call uncertain. Germline V gene lookup returns CDR1 SGHDN and CDR2 FVKESK. The V end lost 0 bases, the J end lost 5 bases, and 12 bases lay between the germline ends. The CDR3 totals 15 residues. The CDR3 sequence: CASSQESLVIDTQYF. DNA of the CDR3: TGTGCCAGCAGCCAAGAAAGTCTAGTTATAGATACGCAGTATTTT.

This clone was found a few times. The chain has TRBV5-1 and TRBJ2-7; 9 bases are a match to TRBD2. The CDR3 sequence is 15 residues long. After removal of 3 bases from V and 7 bases from J, the junction contained 11 bases not matched to a gene. Germline CDR1 reads SGHRS; CDR2 reads YFSETQ. CDR3 loop: CASSSIAGAAREQYF. In nucleotides, the CDR3 is TGCGCCAGCAGCTCTATAGCGGGAGCGGCTCGGGAGCAGTACTTC.

This chain joins TRBV19 and TRBJ2-1; D is undetermined. This CDR3 region has 17 residues. With 4 bases removed from V and 4 bases from J, the gap between germline ends came to 20 bases. Germline CDR1 and CDR2: LNHDA and SQIVND (reference sequence). CDR3 residues: CASSNIFSSDWYNEQFF. The CDR3 bases are TGTGCCAGTAGTAACATTTTTTCCAGTGACTGGTACAATGAGCAGTTCTTC.

This chain links TRBV19 with TRBJ1-6, with D maybe TRBD1 (5 bases). This CDR3 has 15 amino acids. Between the trimmed V and J ends, which lost 4 bases and 8 bases, there was a span of 15 bases. Germline V gene sequence: CDR1 LNHDA, CDR2 SQIVND (reference sequence). The CDR3, as DNA: TGTGCCAGTAGTACGGCGGCAGGGTTGTATTCACCCCTCCACTTT. Amino acids: CASSTAAGLYSPLHF.

The chain is built from TRBV15 and TRBJ1-1, with TRBD1 identical over 7 bases. V dropped 3 bases and J dropped 4; count of bases not matched to a gene: 5. This CDR3 comprises 14 residues. The germline gives CDR1 LNHNV, CDR2 YYDKDF (reference sequence). The CDR3, as DNA: TGTGCCACCAGCAGTGGCCGGGACAGCACTGAAGCTTTCTTT. Translated: CATSSGRDSTEAFF.

The rearrangement joins TRBV3-1 (or the pseudogene TRBV3-2) to TRBJ1-5; D gene unclear. Trimming took 7 bases from V and 2 from J, leaving 15 bases between them. Germline V gene lookup returns CDR1 LGHDT and CDR2 YNNKEL (reference sequence). CDR3 length: 15 amino acids. CDR3 DNA: TGTGCCAGCATCATTTCTGGTAAGGGCAATCAGCCCCAGCATTTT. It specifies CASIISGKGNQPQHF.

The chain joins TRBV7-2 to TRBJ2-3; D is undetermined. V was cut by 1 base and J by 2 bases, with 7 bases left in between. The CDR3 length is 14 residues. CDR1 is SGHTA and CDR2 is FQGNSA in the germline V gene. The CDR3 protein is CASSLGIPTDTQYF. The DNA of the CDR3 is TGTGCCAGCAGCTTAGGTATTCCCACAGATACGCAGTATTTT. Using reference TRBV7-2 and TRBJ2-3 for the parts outside the CDR3, the full variable domain is GAGVSQSPSNKVTEKGKDVELRCDPISGHTALYWYRQSLGQGLEFLIYFQGNSAPDKSGLPSDRFSAERTGGSVSTLTIQRTQQEDSAVYLCASSLGIPTDTQYFGPGTRLTVL.

The V gene is TRBV28, the J gene TRBJ1-4; possible D gene TRBD1, 5 bases. This CDR3 region has 16 residues. Trimming left V 3 bases short and J 0 bases short, with 11 bases between. From germline, CDR1 is MDHEN and CDR2 SYDVKM. The CDR3 region is CASSFYGGATNEKLFF. The CDR3 DNA reads as TGTGCCAGCAGTTTTTATGGGGGAGCAACTAATGAAAAACTGTTTTTT. The full variable domain, in which reference TRBV28 and TRBJ1-4 provide the parts outside the CDR3, is DVKVTQSSRYLVKRTGEKVFLECVQDMDHENMFWYRQDPGLGLRLIYFSYDVKMKEKGDIPEGYSVSREKKERFSLILESASTNQTSMYLCASSFYGGATNEKLFFGSGTQLSVL.

The rearrangement joins TRBV9 to TRBJ2-7; tentatively, D is TRBD1 (7 bases). The V gene lost 0 bases and the J gene lost 6 bases, with 22 bases spanning the gap. Germline V gives CDR1 SGDLS, CDR2 YYNGEE. The length of the CDR3 is 17 residues. CDR3 nucleotide sequence: TGTGCCAGCAGCGTAGCAGGGGGGAATGCGGGGCCCTCCGAGCAGTACTTC. Translating gives CASSVAGGNAGPSEQYF.

This chain links TRBV9 with TRBJ2-5, with D perhaps matching TRBD2 (5 bases). Germline V gene data show CDR1 as SGDLS and CDR2 as YYNGEE. Trimming pared 0 bases from V and 5 bases from J, leaving 11 bases between. CDR3 length: 14 residues. Here the CDR3 DNA reads TGTGCCAGCAGCGTAGACGGGGTGATCGAGACCCAGTACTTC. Residues: CASSVDGVIETQYF. The variable domain in full, with the rest retrieved from reference TRBV9 and TRBJ2-5, is DSGVTQTPKHLITATGQRVTLRCSPRSGDLSVYWYQQSLDQGLQFLIQYYNGEERAKGNILERFSAQQFPDLHSELNLSSLELGDSALYFCASSVDGVIETQYFGPGTRLLVL.

The CDR3 spells CASSNSNQPQHF. CDR3 DNA sequence: TGTGCCAGTAGCAATAGCAATCAGCCCCAGCATTTT. This sequence joins TRBV19 and TRBJ1-5, with D unresolved. The V end was cut by 6 bases, the J end by 0 bases, with 3 bases between. The CDR3 is made up of 12 amino acids. Germline V lookup: CDR1 LNHDA, CDR2 SQIVND (reference sequence).

The chain couples TRBV28 to TRBJ2-1; 8 bases map to TRBD2. The V and J ends lost 5 bases and 5 bases, in that order; junction bases with no gene match: 8. The CDR3 has 15 residues. The germline V gene has CDR1 MDHEN and CDR2 SYDVKM. The chain's CDR3 is CASSGLAGGNNEQFF. The CDR3 DNA sequence: TGTGCCAGCAGTGGGCTCGCGGGAGGAAACAATGAGCAGTTCTTC.

In its sample, this clone was seen a few times. The genes are TRBV7-2 and TRBJ1-1, with TRBD1 matching over 7 bases. In germline, CDR1 is SGHTA, CDR2 FQGNSA. V lost 5 bases to trimming and J lost 2 bases; unmatched junction nucleotides: 8. The CDR3 loop spans 15 amino acids. DNA for the CDR3: TGTGCCAGCAGCCCCTCGGGACAGACAAACACTGAAGCTTTCTTT. It translates to CASSPSGQTNTEAFF.

The chain links TRBV18 to TRBJ2-7, with 11 bases aligning to TRBD2. The CDR3 loop spans 18 amino acids. The ends lost 1 base at V and 2 bases at J; junction bases unmatched: 10. Germline CDR1 and CDR2: KGHSH and LQKENI. For the CDR3, the DNA is TGTGCCAGCTCACCACTAACCACTAGCGGGGGAGCTCCCTACGAGCAGTACTTC. Translated: CASSPLTTSGGAPYEQYF.

This clone has just a few counts. The chain couples TRBV6-2 or TRBV6-3 to TRBJ1-5; D uncertain. The CDR3 sequence is 13 residues long. V was pared by 2 bases and J by 7 bases, with 9 bases between. CDR1 and CDR2 from the germline V gene are MNHEY and SVGEGT. CDR3 coding DNA: TGTGCCAGCAGTTACCCGCTCACCCAGCCCCAGCATTTT. It specifies CASSYPLTQPQHF.

The rearrangement uses TRBV6-5 and TRBJ2-7, with TRBD1 identical over 8 bases. This CDR3 contains 16 residues. Looked up from germline, CDR1 is MNHEY and CDR2 is SVGAGI. J was trimmed by 3 bases and V by 2 bases; bases with no gene match: 9. The DNA for the CDR3 is TGTGCCAGCAGTTACGCCCCCGGGACAGGAGGCTACGAGCAGTACTTC. This codes for CASSYAPGTGGYEQYF.

A note on this clone: Other DNA sequences of this sample code for an identical CDR3. CDR3 sequence: CASSSGDQPQHF. The CDR3 nucleotides are TGTGCCAGCAGCTCAGGGGACCAGCCCCAGCATTTT. V and J are TRBV7-9 and TRBJ1-5; D might be TRBD1 (6 bases). CDR1 and CDR2 from the germline V gene are SEHNR and FQNEAQ (reference sequence). With 4 bases removed from V and 7 bases from J, the gap between germline ends came to 8 bases. The CDR3 covers 12 residues.

The chain carries TRBV5-1 and TRBJ2-1; 7 bases agree with TRBD1. The CDR3 totals 14 residues. Germline values: CDR1 SGHRS, CDR2 YFSETQ. V lost 0 bases, J lost 8 bases, and 5 bases stayed unmatched. CDR3 amino acids: CASSLVTGSDEQFF. CDR3 sequence (DNA): TGCGCCAGCAGCTTGGTGACAGGGAGCGATGAGCAGTTCTTC.

This clone was seen more than once but under ten times. This chain uses TRBV28 with TRBJ1-2; 9 bases match TRBD1. Germline CDR1 reads MDHEN; CDR2 reads SYDVKM. The CDR3 extends over 15 amino acids. The ends lost 4 bases at V and 4 bases at J; junction bases unmatched: 7. For the CDR3, the DNA is TGTGCCAGCAGTTCCTGGACAGGGGCAGCCTATGGCTACACCTTC. It specifies CASSSWTGAAYGYTF.

This sequence joins TRBV5-1 and TRBJ2-1, with a tentative D call TRBD2 (5 bases). V was clipped by 1 base and J by 0 bases, with 20 bases between them. The CDR3 is 19 amino acids. Germline CDR1 reads SGHRS; CDR2 reads YFSETQ. Here the CDR3 reads CASSLFTRGHPSSYNEQFF. The CDR3 nucleotides read TGCGCCAGCAGCTTGTTCACTCGGGGTCACCCGAGCTCCTACAATGAGCAGTTCTTC.

The rearrangement links TRBV7-2 to TRBJ2-6; D is undetermined. V was trimmed by 2 bases and J by 0 bases, leaving 8 bases between them. Germline CDR1 SGHTA, CDR2 FQGNSA. The CDR3 sequence is 16 residues long. Here the CDR3 reads CASSLSAPSGANVLTF. In DNA form, the CDR3 reads TGTGCCAGCAGCTTAAGCGCGCCCTCTGGGGCCAACGTCCTGACTTTC.

The rearrangement links TRBV6-5 to TRBJ1-1, with 7 nucleotides matching TRBD1. Germline V gives CDR1 MNHEY, CDR2 SVGAGI. The CDR3 is 13 amino acids. Germline trimming cut 0 bases from V and 9 bases from J; bases unmatched to any gene: 4. As DNA, the CDR3 is TGTGCCAGCAGTTACTCGGAGGGGGCTAAAGCTTTCTTT. Its protein product is CASSYSEGAKAFF.

This clone occurred once. The genes are TRBV4-2 and TRBJ2-1; 8 bases are shared with TRBD1. This CDR3 spans 17 amino acids. Germline assignment: CDR1 LGHNA and CDR2 YNFKEQ. V dropped 0 bases and J dropped 6; count of bases not matched to a gene: 10. Here the CDR3 reads CASSQETGQGFFNEQFF. The CDR3 bases are TGTGCCAGCAGCCAAGAGACAGGACAGGGATTCTTCAATGAGCAGTTCTTC.

The V gene is TRBV27, the J gene TRBJ1-5; TRBD1 might be the D (6 bases). Germline loops: CDR1 MNHEY, CDR2 SMNVEV (reference sequence). V was clipped by 2 bases and J by 4 bases, with 12 bases between them. The CDR3 runs to 15 residues. The CDR3 bases are TGTGCCAGCAGTTTAACAGGGACCGTGAATCAGCCCCAGCATTTT. This sequence encodes CASSLTGTVNQPQHF.

The V gene is TRBV15, the J gene TRBJ2-3; 14 positions match TRBD2. Trimming cost V 0 bases and J 2 bases; bases outside gene matches: 4. The CDR3 has 18 amino acids. CDR1 and CDR2 from the germline V gene are LNHNV and YYDKDF (reference sequence). CDR3: CATSRDRGLAGDTDTQYF. In DNA, the CDR3 is TGTGCCACCAGCAGAGATAGGGGACTAGCGGGGGACACAGATACGCAGTATTTT.